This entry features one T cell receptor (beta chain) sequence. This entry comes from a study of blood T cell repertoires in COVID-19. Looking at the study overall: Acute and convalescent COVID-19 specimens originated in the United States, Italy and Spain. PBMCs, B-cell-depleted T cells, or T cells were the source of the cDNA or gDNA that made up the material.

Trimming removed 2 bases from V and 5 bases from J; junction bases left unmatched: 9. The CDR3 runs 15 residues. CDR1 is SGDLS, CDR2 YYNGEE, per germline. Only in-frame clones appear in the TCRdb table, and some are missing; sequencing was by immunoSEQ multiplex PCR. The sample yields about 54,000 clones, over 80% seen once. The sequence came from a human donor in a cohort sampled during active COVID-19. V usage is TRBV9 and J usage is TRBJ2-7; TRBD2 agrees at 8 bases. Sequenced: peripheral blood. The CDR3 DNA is TGTGCCAGCAGCGTCGACGGGACTAGTATGGACGAGCAGTACTTC. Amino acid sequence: CASSVDGTSMDEQYF.